A selection of T cell receptor beta chains follows, all from one sample in a study of identifying expanded T cells in peripheral blood. TCRdb's table, derived via immunoSEQ multiplex PCR, lists solely in-frame clones and lacks some. Here the sample spans just under 65,000 clones, 80% to 90% being singletons. The sample was blood. These receptors came from a person aged 18-70 years in good health. Each CDR3 is given with its conserved first and last residue. Each record gives: V gene, clone size, CDR3 protein. Size is omitted from some rows. Given values are once, few, many or a class for expanded clones.

>TRBV27|-
CASSIWGQGSGELFF
>TRBV18|-
CASSPGLAGGETQYF
>TRBV27|-
CASSWPGGDEQYF
>TRBV28|-
CASSTFRTSGSYEQYF
>TRBV27|once
CASSFPPETGNSYEQYF
>TRBV30|-
CAWSGRGAQYF
>TRBV7-3|-
CASSARLPYNEQFF
>TRBV11-2|-
CASSLLRTGYGYTF
>TRBV9|-
CASSVGAGARETQYF
>TRBV6-1|-
CASSEGTNYRAFF
>TRBV4-1|-
CASSQPGQAYGYTF
>TRBV11-2|-
CASSYKGGEEAFF
>TRBV10-3|-
CAIRGTGGKDNEQFF
>TRBV28|-
CASSLWVGSNEQFF
>TRBV6-4|-
CASSERGSTDTQYF
>TRBV15|-
CATSRDAGGASEQYF
>TRBV6-1|-
CASSNLSGYNEQFF
>TRBV5-4|-
CASRNERGPGTDTQYF
>TRBV7-2|-
CASSRPSGAEAFF
>TRBV30|-
CAWSFGGEAFF
>TRBV10-3|once
CAARGRGDNEQFF
>TRBV18|-
CASSLAGLAYNEQFF
>TRBV5-1|-
CASSLDTGGPEHEQYF
>TRBV5-1|few
CASSLGQYQETQYF
>TRBV5-5|-
CASSLWGTYEQYF
>TRBV9|-
CASSGIGYTF
>TRBV27|-
CASSPLFGGTDTQYF
>TRBV6-4|-
CASSHRGETDTQYF
>TRBV5-4|once
CASSARDWQETQYF
>TRBV5-1|-
CASSRFRQGGNEQYF
>TRBV5-1|-
CASSLAVDTQYF
>TRBV4-2|-
CASSQEGAARTGSSDKLFF
>TRBV30|-
CAWSNRDKLGYTF
>TRBV5-8|-
CASSFGTSRYEQYF
>TRBV6-6|once
CASSPTEHYGYTF